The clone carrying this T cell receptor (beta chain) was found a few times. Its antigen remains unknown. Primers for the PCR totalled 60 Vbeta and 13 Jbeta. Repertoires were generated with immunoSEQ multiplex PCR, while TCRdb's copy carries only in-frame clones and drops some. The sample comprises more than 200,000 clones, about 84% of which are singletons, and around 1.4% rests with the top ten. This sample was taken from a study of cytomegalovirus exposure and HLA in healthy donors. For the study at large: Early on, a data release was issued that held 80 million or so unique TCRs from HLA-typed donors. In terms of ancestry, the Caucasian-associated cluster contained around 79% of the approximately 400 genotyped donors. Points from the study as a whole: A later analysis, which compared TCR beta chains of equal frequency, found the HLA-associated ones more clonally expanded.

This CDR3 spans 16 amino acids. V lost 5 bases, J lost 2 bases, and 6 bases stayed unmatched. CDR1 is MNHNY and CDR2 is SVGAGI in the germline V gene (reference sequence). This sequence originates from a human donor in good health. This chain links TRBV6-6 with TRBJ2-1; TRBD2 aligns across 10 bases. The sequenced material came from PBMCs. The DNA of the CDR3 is TGTGCCAGCAGTCACGCAGGACTAGCGGCCTACAATGAGCAGTTCTTC. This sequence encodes CASSHAGLAAYNEQFF.